Listed here is a single T cell receptor (beta chain). These data are taken from a study of control samples from healthy donors and cancer patients. The repertoire was sequenced with immunoSEQ multiplex PCR; TCRdb's copy has only in-frame clones and lacks some. The sample holds about 44,000 clones, more than 65% seen once. V dropped 0 bases and J dropped 9; count of bases not matched to a gene: 9. This CDR3 contains 16 residues. The germline V gene encodes CDR1 SGDLS and CDR2 YYNGEE. The receptor comes from a male donor with melanoma. The genes are TRBV9 and TRBJ2-1, with 10 positions matching TRBD2. The sequenced sample consisted of formalin-fixed, paraffin-embedded tissue. Written as DNA, the CDR3 is TGTGCCAGCAGCGTAGTCGGAAGCGGGAGGGCCGGTGAGCAGTTCTTC. Residues: CASSVVGSGRAGEQFF.